The clone carrying this T cell receptor beta chain showed up just a few times. The data originate from a study of T cells after yellow fever vaccination. 5'RACE template switching produced TCR cDNA carrying a universal primer site and UMIs. TCRdb re-called the 5' RACE reads through MiXCR, storing one row per CDR3 protein. Among 250,000 to 400,000 distinct CDR3 sequences listed, approximately 4% were seen once. Germline CDR1 LNHDA, CDR2 SQIVND (reference sequence). V lost 5 bases, J lost 6 bases, and 13 bases lay in between. The CDR3 runs to 14 residues. Sequencing was performed on PBMCs, taken 5 days after the yellow fever booster vaccination. V and J are TRBV19 and TRBJ2-2; D might be TRBD2 (5 bases). This clonotype originated in a man younger than 35 who received the YFV17D yellow fever vaccine. The CDR3 DNA follows: TGTGCCAGTAGTGCCCTCCCGGGGTCCGGGGAGCTGTTTTTT. It specifies CASSALPGSGELFF. Full variable domain (missing parts from reference TRBV19 and TRBJ2-2): DGGITQSPKYLFRKEGQNVTLSCEQNLNHDAMYWYRQDPGQGLRLIYYSQIVNDFQKGDIAEGYSVSREKKESFPLTVTSAQKNPTAFYLCASSALPGSGELFFGEGSRLTVL.